One TCR beta chain is described in this entry. The data derive from a study of early T cells in non-severe SARS-CoV-2 infection. J was trimmed by 5 bases and V by 5 bases; bases with no gene match: 7. This CDR3 comprises 14 residues. Individual cDNA molecules carried attached unique molecular identifiers. From the 5' RACE reads, TCRdb called clonotypes with MiXCR, one entry per CDR3 protein. The data contain roughly 70,000 distinct CDR3 sequences, more than 15% of them singletons. The starting material was whole blood, obtained at baseline. This clonotype was obtained from an adult who was a healthcare worker with PCR-confirmed SARS-CoV-2 infection or an uninfected control (not recorded which). This sequence joins TRBV12-3 or TRBV12-4 and TRBJ2-3; 7 nucleotides match TRBD1. CDR3 sequence reads: CASSRNTGVDTQYF. The CDR3 nucleotides read TGTGCCAGCAGTCGTAATACAGGGGTAGATACGCAGTATTTT.